A selection of T cell receptor beta chains follows, all from one sample in a study of beta chain features in type 1 diabetes. The assay was immunoSEQ multiplex PCR, and TCRdb's table has in-frame clones only and misses some. The sample lists 110,000 or so clones, 30% to 40% occurring once. Source material: stem cell memory CD4+ T cells from blood. The source is a woman aged 18 to 35 in good health. CDR3s include the opening cysteine and the closing phenylalanine or tryptophan. Each record gives: J gene, V gene, CDR3 protein.

J: TRBJ2-3; V: TRBV5-1; CDR3: CASSYQAGLTDTQYF
J: TRBJ2-3; V: TRBV5-1; CDR3: CASREYTDTQYF
J: TRBJ1-2; V: TRBV6-6; CDR3: CASSYSGQGSFRYTF
J: TRBJ1-3; V: TRBV30; CDR3: CAWNGGSGDTIYF
J: TRBJ1-2; V: TRBV28; CDR3: CASSLGSRVYANYGYTF
J: TRBJ1-1; V: TRBV28; CDR3: CASSWTGNTEAFF
J: TRBJ1-1; V: TRBV7-6; CDR3: CASSLAGDTEAFF
J: TRBJ2-7; V: TRBV6-5; CDR3: CASSYGREQYF
J: TRBJ2-1; V: TRBV6-5; CDR3: CASSGTALVYNEQFF
J: TRBJ2-1; V: TRBV29-1; CDR3: CSVVQRASYNEQFF
J: TRBJ2-5; V: TRBV27; CDR3: CASSLGRLGVTQYF
J: TRBJ2-1; V: TRBV5-4; CDR3: CASSITGIHNEQFF
J: TRBJ2-1; V: TRBV6-5; CDR3: CASRRTVSSYNEQFF
J: TRBJ2-3; V: TRBV9; CDR3: CASSVVTSGWVDTQYF
J: TRBJ2-7; V: TRBV4-3; CDR3: CASSQDEQPYEQYF
J: TRBJ2-1; V: TRBV2; CDR3: CASELAGVNEQFF
J: TRBJ2-3; V: TRBV7-2; CDR3: CASSLSSRRTQYF
J: TRBJ1-3; V: TRBV15; CDR3: CATSGRQGPSGNTIYF
J: TRBJ1-4; V: TRBV19; CDR3: CASSPTQATNEKLFF
J: TRBJ1-5; V: TRBV30; CDR3: CAWSQAGGQPQHF
J: TRBJ2-5; V: TRBV5-4; CDR3: CASSGGGAQETQYF
J: TRBJ2-1; V: TRBV5-5; CDR3: CASSFGSGGPNNEQFF
J: TRBJ2-7; V: TRBV14; CDR3: CASSGQGGRSYEQYF
J: TRBJ2-7; V: TRBV6-6; CDR3: CASSLRGVVYEQYF
J: TRBJ2-3; V: TRBV25-1; CDR3: CASSEPLGTGPDTQYF
J: TRBJ2-7; V: TRBV4-1; CDR3: CASSHLAGGTYEQYF
J: TRBJ2-5; V: TRBV12-5; CDR3: CASGLVLGTSGNQETQYF
J: TRBJ2-5; V: TRBV5-4; CDR3: CASSPRDLQETQYF
J: TRBJ2-1; V: TRBV6-6; CDR3: CASGEGSGFHNEQFF
J: TRBJ2-4; V: TRBV7-9; CDR3: CASSLGGSGAKNIQYF
J: TRBJ2-3; V: TRBV5-1; CDR3: CASSLRSSGTDTQYF